The count of the clone carrying this T cell receptor (beta chain) is one. This CDR3 region has 13 residues. The V and J ends lost 2 bases and 5 bases respectively, with 7 bases between them. Germline V gene sequence: CDR1 SEHNR, CDR2 FQNEAQ (reference sequence). The sample belongs to a study of blood T cell repertoires in COVID-19. Study details: PBMCs, B-cell-depleted T cells, or T cells provided the cDNA or gDNA that made up the material.

Source study methods: Estimated nucleated cell counts came from reference gene primer amplification. Only in-frame clones appear in the TCRdb table, and some are missing; sequencing was by immunoSEQ multiplex PCR. Clone size and the V and J calls come from that table; the DNA yielded D and trimming. Found here are roughly 80,000 clones, over 75% of them singletons; the top ten hold about 12%. Sequenced sample: peripheral blood. The receptor was isolated from a man aged 80 or over with acute or convalescent COVID-19. V is TRBV7-9 and J is TRBJ2-1, with D perhaps matching TRBD1 (5 bases). CDR3 bases: TGTGCCAGCAGCTTAATAGGGGACAATGAGCAGTTCTTC. It is translated as CASSLIGDNEQFF.